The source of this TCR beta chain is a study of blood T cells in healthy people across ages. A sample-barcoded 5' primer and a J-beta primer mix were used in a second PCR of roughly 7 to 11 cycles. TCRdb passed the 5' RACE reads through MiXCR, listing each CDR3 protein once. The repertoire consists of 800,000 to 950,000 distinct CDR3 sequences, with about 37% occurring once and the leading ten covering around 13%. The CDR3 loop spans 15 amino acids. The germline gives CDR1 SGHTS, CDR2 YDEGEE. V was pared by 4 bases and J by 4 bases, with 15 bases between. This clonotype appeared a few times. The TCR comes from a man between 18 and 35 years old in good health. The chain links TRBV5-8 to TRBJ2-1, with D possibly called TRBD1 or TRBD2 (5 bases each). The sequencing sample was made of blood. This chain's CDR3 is CASSVPGRVYNEQFF. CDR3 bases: TGTGCCAGCAGCGTCCCGGGACGGGTGTACAATGAGCAGTTCTTC. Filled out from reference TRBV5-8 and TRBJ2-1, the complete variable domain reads EAGVTQSPTHLIKTRGQQATLRCSPISGHTSVYWYQQALGLGLQFLLWYDEGEERNRGNFPPRFSGRQFPNYSSELNVNALELEDSALYLCASSVPGRVYNEQFFGPGTRLTVL.